The rows below give T cell receptor beta chains drawn from one sample of a study of CD8+CD57+ T cells in acquired aplastic anemia. TCRdb re-analysed the reads in MiXCR, keeping a single row per CDR3 protein. The sample carries 86,000 or so distinct CDR3 sequences, under 50% recorded once. The specimen was sorted CD4+, CD8+, or CD8+CD57+ T cells (not recorded which) from PBMCs. These receptors were taken from a human donor in good health, serving as a control. Each CDR3 is given with its conserved first and last residue. Fields, in order: CDR3 length, V gene, clone size, J gene, D gene, CDR3 protein, CDR3 DNA. The D gene is left open where the match is weak. Rows may omit the clone size; those that give it use once, few, many or a size class.

>16|TRBV15|many|TRBJ2-3|TRBD1
CATSRDRGLGSDTQYF
TGTGCCACCAGCAGAGATAGGGGGCTCGGGTCAGATACGCAGTATTTT
>15|TRBV3-1|few|TRBJ1-1|-
CASSHYEQGYTEAFF
TGTGCCAGCAGCCATTACGAACAGGGCTACACTGAAGCTTTCTTT
>13|TRBV20-1|few|TRBJ2-7|-
CSARDEGFYEQYF
TGCAGTGCTAGAGATGAGGGGTTCTACGAGCAGTACTTC
>16|TRBV3-1|many|TRBJ1-6|-
CASSQGVGAGGSPLHF
TGTGCCAGCAGCCAAGGTGTTGGGGCTGGGGGATCACCCCTCCACTTT
>14|TRBV10-3|-|TRBJ1-1|-
CAISDSGRDTEAFF
TGTGCCATCAGTGATTCAGGGAGGGACACTGAAGCTTTCTTT
>12|TRBV7-8|-|TRBJ2-5|-
CASKGVPETQYF
TGTGCCAGCAAGGGTGTGCCAGAGACCCAGTACTTC
>14|TRBV6-1|-|TRBJ2-7|-
CATRLGGFPYEQYF
TGTGCCACCCGACTTGGGGGGTTCCCCTACGAGCAGTACTTC
>14|TRBV7-2|many|TRBJ2-7|-
CASSLAKGQYEQYF
TGTGCCAGCAGCTTAGCGAAGGGCCAGTACGAGCAGTACTTC
>14|TRBV19|-|TRBJ2-3|-
CASSPRMVGDTQYF
TGTGCCAGTAGCCCGAGGATGGTTGGAGATACGCAGTATTTT
>12|TRBV14|many|TRBJ2-7|-
CASSQGWGEQYF
TGTGCCAGCAGCCAAGGGTGGGGCGAGCAGTACTTC
>15|TRBV9|many|TRBJ1-3|-
CASSLTGYSGNTIYF
TGTGCCAGCAGCCTAACAGGCTACTCTGGAAACACCATATATTTT
>12|TRBV19|-|TRBJ2-2|-
CASSTPSRELFF
TGTGCCAGTAGTACGCCCAGCCGGGAGCTGTTTTTT
>14|TRBV24-1|-|TRBJ1-1|TRBD1
CATSAQGGNTEAFF
TGTGCCACCAGTGCACAGGGGGGTAACACTGAAGCTTTCTTT
>15|TRBV6-1|few|TRBJ2-2|-
CASRPGREHTGELFF
TGTGCCAGCAGACCGGGACGCGAACACACCGGGGAGCTGTTTTTT
>18|TRBV10-1|once|TRBJ2-5|TRBD1
CASTTEADGTGGRKTQYF
TGCGCCAGCACCACGGAGGCAGACGGGACAGGGGGCAGGAAGACCCAGTACTTC
>13|TRBV29-1|-|TRBJ1-1|-
CSASGEKNTEAFF
TGCAGCGCATCGGGCGAGAAGAACACTGAAGCTTTCTTT
>12|TRBV9|many|TRBJ1-1|-
CASSVGGREAFF
TGTGCCAGCAGCGTAGGTGGAAGGGAAGCTTTCTTT
>12|TRBV24-1|many|TRBJ1-1|-
CATSDRANEAFF
TGTGCCACCAGTGATAGAGCCAATGAAGCTTTCTTT
>16|TRBV3-1|-|TRBJ1-3|-
CASGLRQAPSGNTIYF
TGTGCCAGCGGCCTCCGACAGGCCCCCTCTGGAAACACCATATATTTT
>13|TRBV10-2|few|TRBJ1-1|-
CASSEGENTEAFF
TGCGCCAGCAGTGAGGGTGAGAACACTGAAGCTTTCTTT
>14|TRBV29-1|-|TRBJ2-1|-
CSVAPGGFRGEQFF
TGCAGCGTCGCCCCAGGGGGGTTTAGGGGTGAGCAGTTCTTC
>13|TRBV24-1|-|TRBJ2-2|TRBD2
CTTSDPGSGELSF
TGTACCACCAGTGATCCGGGCAGCGGGGAGCTGTCTTTT
>13|TRBV29-1|-|TRBJ1-1|-
CSVARAENTEAFF
TGCAGCGTTGCTCGGGCAGAGAACACTGAAGCTTTCTTT
>17|TRBV25-1|few|TRBJ2-3|TRBD2
CASSALAGGMGADTQYF
TGTGCCAGCAGTGCCCTAGCGGGAGGTATGGGGGCAGATACGCAGTATTTT
>16|TRBV2|many|TRBJ1-1|-
CASSDPPGGRQAEAFF
TGTGCCAGCAGTGACCCCCCCGGTGGCAGGCAGGCTGAAGCTTTCTTT
>14|TRBV9|-|TRBJ2-6|-
CASSATGGANVLTF
TGTGCCAGCAGCGCAACGGGAGGGGCCAACGTCCTGACTTTC
>12|TRBV2|once|TRBJ1-2|-
CASSGDGGGYTF
TGTGCCAGCAGTGGGGACGGAGGGGGCTACACCTTC
>15|TRBV11-2|few|TRBJ2-6|-
CASSIHSSGANVLTF
TGTGCCAGCAGCATACACAGCTCTGGGGCCAACGTCCTGACTTTC
>15|TRBV5-5|many|TRBJ2-7|TRBD2
CASSSDFGRSYEQYF
TGTGCCAGCAGCAGCGACTTCGGGAGGTCTTACGAGCAGTACTTC
>16|TRBV25-1|many|TRBJ2-4|TRBD2
CASSQTSGRAKNIQYF
TGTGCCAGCAGCCAGACTAGCGGGAGGGCCAAAAACATTCAGTACTTC
>13|TRBV29-1|many|TRBJ1-1|TRBD1
CSVDRGLSSEAFF
TGCAGCGTTGACAGGGGGCTCTCGAGTGAAGCTTTCTTT
>14|TRBV10-3|many|TRBJ2-2|-
CAITTGTNTGELFF
TGTGCCATCACCACAGGAACGAACACCGGGGAGCTGTTTTTT
>13|TRBV15|-|TRBJ1-3|-
CATSRRSGNTIYF
TGTGCCACCAGCAGAAGGTCCGGAAACACCATATATTTT
>17|TRBV7-9|many|TRBJ1-2|TRBD1
CASSSTGGATFNYGYTF
TGTGCCAGCAGCTCCACAGGGGGCGCAACCTTTAACTATGGCTACACCTTC
>13|TRBV19|-|TRBJ1-1|-
CASRNQGNTEAFF
TGTGCCAGTAGGAACCAAGGGAACACTGAAGCTTTCTTT
>13|TRBV10-2|-|TRBJ1-6|-
CASSAGDNSPLHF
TGCGCCAGCAGTGCAGGGGACAATTCACCCCTCCACTTT
>15|TRBV7-9|many|TRBJ2-3|TRBD2
CASSSRLAEKDTQYF
TGTGCCAGCAGCTCCAGACTAGCGGAAAAGGATACGCAGTATTTT
>15|TRBV7-8|once|TRBJ1-6|-
CASSLNSGGNSPLHF
TGTGCCAGCAGCTTAAACAGCGGTGGCAATTCACCCCTCCACTTT
>14|TRBV10-3|-|TRBJ2-7|-
CAIRYTLEDGEQYF
TGTGCCATCAGGTACACGTTAGAGGATGGCGAGCAGTACTTC
>14|TRBV5-1|-|TRBJ2-5|TRBD1
CASSFGTDIKTQYF
TGCGCCAGCAGCTTCGGGACAGATATTAAGACCCAGTACTTC
>14|TRBV7-7|-|TRBJ2-7|-
CASSSSWLGYEQYF
TGTGCCAGCAGCTCCTCGTGGCTCGGGTACGAGCAGTACTTC
>16|TRBV15|-|TRBJ1-5|TRBD1
CATSHLDFTGGQPQHF
TGTGCCACCAGCCACTTAGACTTCACAGGGGGACAGCCCCAGCATTTT
>10|TRBV29-1|many|TRBJ1-2|-
CSAFGYGYTF
TGCAGCGCCTTTGGCTATGGCTACACCTTC
>15|TRBV7-9|-|TRBJ2-7|-
CASRSRGDGRYEQYF
TGTGCCAGCAGGTCGAGAGGCGACGGGAGATACGAGCAGTACTTC
>13|TRBV15|-|TRBJ1-5|-
CATSRDFRQPQHF
TGTGCCACCAGCAGAGATTTCCGACAGCCCCAGCATTTT
>15|TRBV15|-|TRBJ2-1|TRBD1
CATSIGGQVYNEQFF
TGTGCCACCAGCATAGGGGGACAGGTCTACAATGAGCAGTTCTTC
>13|TRBV2|-|TRBJ1-5|-
CASSEAWAQPQHF
TGTGCCAGCAGTGAAGCCTGGGCTCAGCCCCAGCATTTT
>18|TRBV7-3|-|TRBJ2-1|-
CASSLTLGPGSSYNEQFF
TGTGCCAGCAGCTTAACACTAGGACCGGGAAGCTCCTACAATGAGCAGTTCTTC